The rows below give T cell receptor beta chains drawn from one sample of a study of PD-1 blockade in classical Hodgkin lymphoma. Here immunoSEQ multiplex PCR was the method, and the copy in TCRdb shows in-frame clones only, minus some. Seen here are 100,000 or so clones, about nine tenths observed once, and the top ten hold roughly 3%. Specimen: peripheral blood mononuclear cells (PBMCs), collected before the fourth cycle of nivolumab. Every receptor here comes from a human donor with classical Hodgkin lymphoma. Both conserved end residues are trimmed from each CDR3. The size entry is marked missing in some rows and otherwise reads once, few, many or a size class.

CDR3 protein,V gene,J gene,clone size
ASTFGSNQPQH,TRBV28,TRBJ1-5,few
ASSVEGRGNRETQY,TRBV9,TRBJ2-5,-
AWSVLRTSGGSYNEQF,TRBV30,TRBJ2-1,-
ASSFATSRITDTQY,TRBV19,TRBJ2-3,-
ASRVRGVYNQPQH,TRBV27,TRBJ1-5,-
ASSELGAGDTQY,TRBV2,TRBJ2-3,-
ASSRRAQEQY,TRBV6-5,TRBJ2-7,-
AWNPGLAWEQY,TRBV30,TRBJ2-7,-
ASSQPGRLNTEAF,TRBV14,TRBJ1-1,-
ASSLAGTGGLN,TRBV5-1,TRBJ1-1,-
ASGDSGGPTYEQY,TRBV2,TRBJ2-7,-
ASSFSRLAAFSDTQY,TRBV7-9,TRBJ2-3,once
ASSLAGIDEKLF,TRBV11-2,TRBJ1-4,-
ASRRDYGYT,TRBV19,TRBJ1-2,few
ASSQEQGNYGYT,TRBV4-3,TRBJ1-2,-
ASSYSQGEAF,TRBV27,TRBJ1-1,-
ASSTGGWILT,TRBV5-6,TRBJ1-2,-
ASSQDPLAGGPETQY,TRBV14,TRBJ2-5,-
ASSSWRASTDTQY,TRBV7-9,TRBJ2-3,-
ASSILTNLFYNEQF,TRBV27,TRBJ2-1,-
ATSRPGDRVASEQY,TRBV15,TRBJ2-7,-
ASSLEGSGGGQPQH,TRBV5-1,TRBJ1-5,-
ASRTGPQDSNQPQH,TRBV19,TRBJ1-5,-
ASSYAGGGTEAF,TRBV7-2,TRBJ1-1,-
ASSLEAVALAGPRAETQY,TRBV5-1,TRBJ2-5,-
ATSRDPGQGASEASDQPQH,TRBV15,TRBJ1-5,once
SVDGQGYEQF,TRBV29-1,TRBJ2-1,few
AWDGGGETQY,TRBV30,TRBJ2-5,-
ATGGQGEAGELF,TRBV10-3,TRBJ2-2,-